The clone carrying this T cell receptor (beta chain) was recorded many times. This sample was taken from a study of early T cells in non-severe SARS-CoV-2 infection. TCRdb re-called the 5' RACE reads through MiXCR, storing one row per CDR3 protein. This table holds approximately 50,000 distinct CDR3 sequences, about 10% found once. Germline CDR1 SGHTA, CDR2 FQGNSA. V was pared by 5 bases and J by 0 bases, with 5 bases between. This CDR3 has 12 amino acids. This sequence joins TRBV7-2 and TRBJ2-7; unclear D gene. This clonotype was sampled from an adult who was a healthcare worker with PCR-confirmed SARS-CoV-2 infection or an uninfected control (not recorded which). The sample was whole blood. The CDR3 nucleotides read TGTGCCAGCAGCCCAAGCTCCTACGAGCAGTACTTC. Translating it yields CASSPSSYEQYF.